What follows are 15 T cell receptor beta chains derived from one specimen sequenced in a study of CXCR3-negative and CXCR3-positive naive CD8 T cells. It was by 5' RACE with UMI labels that the TRB cDNA libraries were prepared. TCRdb re-analyzed the 5' RACE reads; it lists each CDR3 protein once, without DNA. The sample table includes roughly 89,000 distinct CDR3 sequences. Sequenced input: naive CXCR3- CD8+ T cells from blood. Indicated subset: CD45RO-CCR7+CD27+CD95- naive CD8+ T cells lacking CXCR3 (TNR3-). The receptors come from a human donor in good health. Some clones in this sample may be carry-over from other donors' samples.

J is TRBJ2-1 and V is TRBV4-3. The CDR3 totals 14 residues. Germline CDR1 and CDR2: LGHNA and YSLEER. The CDR3 is CASSQDLFGNEQFF.

V gene TRBV29-1 combines with J gene TRBJ2-2; with no DNA, the TCRdb D assignment of TRBD2 cannot be verified. The CDR3 has 12 residues. The germline V gene encodes CDR1 SQVTM and CDR2 ANQGSEA. CDR3 sequence: CSVGGLAGELFF.

J is TRBJ1-5 and V is TRBV3-1. Germline values: CDR1 LGHDT, CDR2 YNNKEL (reference sequence). This CDR3 has 16 amino acids. CDR3 sequence: CASSQDGTISNQPQHF.

J is TRBJ2-3 and V is TRBV28. The CDR3 is 12 amino acids. Germline V gives CDR1 MDHEN, CDR2 SYDVKM. The CDR3 spells CASSLIGYTQYF.

CDR3 residues: CASSFWTGGEDEKLFF. The chain uses TRBV12-3 or TRBV12-4 and TRBJ1-4; without DNA, the TCRdb call of TRBD1 cannot be checked. This CDR3 has 16 amino acids.

The rearrangement links TRBV7-9 to TRBJ2-7; the D gene TCRdb calls, TRBD2, cannot be checked with no DNA. Germline assignment: CDR1 SEHNR and CDR2 FQNEAQ (reference sequence). The length of the CDR3 is 11 residues. CDR3 protein: CASTSGHEQYF. The variable domain in full, completed from reference TRBV7-9 and TRBJ2-7, reads DTGVSQNPRHKITKRGQNVTFRCDPISEHNRLYWYRQTLGQGPEFLTYFQNEAQLEKSRLLSDRFSAERPKGSFSTLEIQRTEQGDSAMYLCASTSGHEQYFGPGTRLTVT.

The genes are TRBV21-1 and TRBJ2-5; absent DNA, TCRdb's TRBD2 call cannot be checked. TRBV21-1 is a pseudogene segment. The length of the CDR3 is 11 residues. CDR3: CASKTRETQYF.

The chain combines TRBV4-2 with TRBJ2-1; no DNA is available, so the TRBD2 call from TCRdb remains unchecked. Germline V gene data show CDR1 as LGHNA and CDR2 as YNFKEQ. The length of the CDR3 is 17 residues. CDR3 protein: CASSPRASGGPYNEQFF.

The chain is built from TRBV4-3 and TRBJ1-2; there is no DNA to check the TCRdb D call of TRBD1. The length of the CDR3 is 14 residues. Per the germline V gene, CDR1 is LGHNA and CDR2 is YSLEER. The CDR3 sequence is CASSSRTGKDGYTF.

Here the CDR3 reads CSVELAGQSSYEQYF. The J gene is TRBJ2-7, the V gene TRBV29-1; checking the TCRdb D call of TRBD2 is not possible without DNA. From germline, CDR1 is SQVTM and CDR2 ANQGSEA. The CDR3 has 15 amino acids.

J is TRBJ2-5 and V is TRBV28; TCRdb gives TRBD1 as the D gene, but with no DNA this cannot be confirmed. This CDR3 has 15 amino acids. Germline CDR1 is MDHEN and CDR2 is SYDVKM. The CDR3 region is CASSPRVPGVETQYF.

V and J are TRBV29-1 and TRBJ2-7. CDR3 size: 12 residues. Germline CDR1 and CDR2: SQVTM and ANQGSEA. CDR3 in amino acids: CSAEGDSYEQYF.

The chain couples TRBV7-9 to TRBJ2-1. The CDR3 covers 16 residues. CDR1 is SEHNR and CDR2 is FQNEAQ in the germline V gene (reference sequence). This chain's CDR3 is CASSSFGELSYNEQFF.

This sequence joins TRBV5-1 and TRBJ1-1; TCRdb selects TRBD1, and the lack of DNA leaves this call unchecked. The germline gives CDR1 SGHRS, CDR2 YFSETQ. There are 14 residues in the CDR3. CDR3 residues: CASSLRQRNTGAFF.

CDR3 residues: CASSLYLSSGRVDGELFF. The chain combines TRBV5-5 with TRBJ2-2; without DNA, the TCRdb call of TRBD2 cannot be checked. The CDR3 length is 18 residues. Per the germline V gene, CDR1 is SGHKS and CDR2 is YYEKEE (reference sequence).